This entry describes one T cell receptor (beta chain). Its antigen is not yet known. Base qualities are not at hand, and no much larger clone is one base apart. The sample comes from a study of early stage breast cancer tumors (dated by TCRdb to the late 2010s). About the full investigation: Of the roughly 15 invasive breast tumors, 12 to 13 were found to be estrogen receptor-positive, progesterone receptor-positive and HER2-negative. Of the approximately twelve ER+/PR+/HER2- tumors, eight were classified as invasive ductal carcinomas and four as invasive lobular carcinomas. On average, each sample had roughly 9.9-fold read coverage. Across all samples, about 2.9 million templates representing 1 million or so unique clonotypes were detected.

Dicing about 20-55 mg of tumor tissue typically gave a DNA yield of more than 2.5 ug. The study profiled bulk TCR beta-chain repertoires in matched peripheral blood, tumor and adjacent normal breast tissue taken from fewer than 20 patients with early-stage breast cancer. Once resection was done, tumor tissue identified by eye was cut out and put into prechilled RNAlater. Tumor tissue (roughly 20-50 mg) was diced and then homogenized with a TissueLyser II in RLTplus buffer containing beta-mercaptoethanol and antifoaming agent. The Qiagen AllPrep DNA/RNA Mini kit was used for genomic DNA extraction. Every sample was amplified as two independent genomic DNA replicates, using roughly 0.5 ug for blood and approximately 1.5 ug for tumor or normal breast. TCRB sequencing of genomic DNA was carried out with the ImmunoSeq Intro kit according to the manufacturer's instructions. For absolute quantification, the 31-cycle multiplex PCR included proprietary primers along with spike-in control sequences. An 87-bp fragment spanning the CDR3 and flanking V and J genes was sequenced with single-end 150-bp reads. Seven samples, each with two replicates, were multiplexed per lane of an Illumina MiSeq using version 3.0 chemistry. In the paper's pipeline: The vendor's proprietary pipeline handled the raw data processing, merging both replicates into a single result for each sample. Productive rearrangements sharing the V-gene family, CDR3 amino acid sequence and J-gene segment were defined as clonotypes. Clonality was calculated as 1 minus the normalized Shannon entropy (Pielou evenness) of TCRB abundances. T cell density was estimated by dividing total templates by the number of input cells inferred from the DNA input amount. Recon with default parameters was used to estimate total repertoire diversity and clonality. A clonotype counted as tumor-enriched if its abundance in tumor exceeded 0.1% and was at least 32-fold higher than its abundance in normal breast. The table was pulled from immuneACCESS by TCRdb, which kept in-frame rearrangements only. Such tables lose some clones; where checked, under half of the loss comes from unresolved V genes, and the rest has no known cause. The V and J calls and the clone size are those of that table, but D and trimming were determined from the DNA. The sample table shows fewer than 30,000 clones, and roughly 55% are seen once. Around 8% of the sample rests with the top ten.

General conclusions and limits of the study: Greater similarity was observed between blood and normal breast repertoires than between blood and tumor repertoires, and tumor was distinguished from normal in about 85% of the 16 patients when each tissue was compared with blood. Enriched TCRB sequences shared across patients were mostly commonly generated sequences, unlikely to play an important role in the tumor microenvironment. Compared with adjacent normal breast tissue, tumors had about 2.5-fold higher T cell density and higher clonality. Chain pairing and functional markers such as CD4, CD8 and FOXP3 were not captured by bulk genomic DNA sequencing of unsorted cells. The small cohort size prevented analysis by tumor subtype.

The sample taken for sequencing was breast tumor tissue. The clonotype comes from a person aged 50-59 years with breast cancer.

The CDR3 is CASSPGTSRNTDTQYF. The sequenced DNA is TGTGCCAGCAGCCCCGGGACTAGCAGGAACACAGATACGCAGTATTTT. This receptor chain uses TRBV11-1 and TRBJ2-3, and TRBD2 matches 9 of the central bases. Trimming accounts for 5 bases at V and 2 bases at J, while the number of junction bases matched to no gene is 8. The CDR3 numbers 16 residues from cysteine through phenylalanine. The CDR3 DNA has 48 bases and is translated from base 1. For CDR1 and CDR2, the germline V gene (reference sequence) lists SGHAT and FQDESV.